This T cell receptor (beta chain) was captured by sequencing in a study of tumor and adjacent non-tumor tissue in lung cancer (dated by TCRdb to the late 2010s). With respect to the entire study: Of the cohort, roughly 12 patients had adenocarcinoma, 2 had squamous cell carcinoma and 1 had small cell lung cancer. The study compared bulk TCRbeta repertoires between lung tumor tissue and matched distant non-tumor lung tissue from over 12 lung cancer patients. The 15 enrolled patients, of whom approximately 10 were men and 5 were women, were aged about 31 to 85 years and were diagnosed with TNM stage I to III disease. Under 35 paired specimens, one tumor and one normal lung sample per patient, were profiled by TCRbeta CDR3 sequencing. A total of about 130 million productive TCRbeta reads were generated by sequencing, corresponding to an average of roughly 4.1 million reads per sample. The full study reports these points: Peripheral blood was not sequenced, so blood TCRbeta repertoires were not examined in the lung cancer patients of the study. Significantly higher TCR diversity was found in younger patients, and higher tumor TCR diversity was associated with shorter overall and disease-free survival. Only about 15 patients were included in the cohort, and the need for larger samples and more detailed clinical data was noted by the authors. Neither the sequencing platform nor unique molecular identifiers are named or mentioned anywhere in the methods. The top 100 clones made up a significantly larger cumulative share of the repertoire in normal lung than in tumor tissue. Significantly higher TCR diversity (inverse Simpson) was observed in tumor tissue than in normal lung tissue (around 450 vs 150, P = 0.0075, Mann-Whitney U test).

The CDR3 runs 16 residues from the cysteine to the phenylalanine. The DNA shown is the 48-base CDR3, in frame from base 1. The method was multiplex PCR. Instrument on record: Illumina HiSeq 2500. Following protocols modified from ARM-PCR, the researchers constructed TCRbeta libraries through three rounds of nested PCR with primers (Table S4). Before sequencing, PCR products of 200-500 bp were cut from the gel and purified using the QIAquick gel extraction kit. The study's processing was this. Trimmomatic was used to clean the reads, FLASH merged the cleaned reads into complete CDR3 sequences, and MiTCR assigned the sequences to V(D)J germline segments. VDJtools was used to compute clonal diversity as the inverse Simpson's index. In-frame sequences lacking a premature stop codon were counted as productive reads. Using fastp trimming at Q25 and MiXCR clonotype assembly, TCRdb reanalyzed the public sequencing data and kept in-frame beta chains. CDR3 protein sequences are deduplicated, and each keeps its most common genes and DNA. The V and J calls come from TCRdb's annotation, not from the publication. The sample contains 85,000 or so distinct CDR3 sequences, around 80% of them found a single time. The ten largest make up 21% of the sample.

RNA was isolated from bulk unsorted tissue, and RNA quality was assessed with a NanoDrop ND-1000 and an Agilent 2100. Normal lung samples were distant non-tumor tissue taken more than 3 cm from the tumor edge. The donors were newly diagnosed lung cancer patients admitted for thoracic surgery in China from August to November 2014 who had not received prior chemotherapy. The study excluded patients who had received radiotherapy or chemotherapy before or who had another cancer at the same time. Surgical tissue pieces of about 1-2.3 cm3 were preserved in RNAlater solution and stored at -80 °C until use. Notes on this clonotype: Which antigen it targets is not known. No quality values exist for individual bases; no much larger clone is one base distant.

The sample was distant non-tumor lung tissue. The chain is assembled from TRBV21-1 and TRBJ2-5; TRBD1 is taken as the D call from the table, unchecked against the DNA. TRBV21-1 is given as a pseudogene. The clonotype was recovered from a woman aged 45-65 years with non-small cell lung cancer. The sequenced DNA is TGTGTCAGCACTCTAAGAGCGACAGGGCGGCAAGAGACCCAGTACTTC. It translates to CVSTLRATGRQETQYF.